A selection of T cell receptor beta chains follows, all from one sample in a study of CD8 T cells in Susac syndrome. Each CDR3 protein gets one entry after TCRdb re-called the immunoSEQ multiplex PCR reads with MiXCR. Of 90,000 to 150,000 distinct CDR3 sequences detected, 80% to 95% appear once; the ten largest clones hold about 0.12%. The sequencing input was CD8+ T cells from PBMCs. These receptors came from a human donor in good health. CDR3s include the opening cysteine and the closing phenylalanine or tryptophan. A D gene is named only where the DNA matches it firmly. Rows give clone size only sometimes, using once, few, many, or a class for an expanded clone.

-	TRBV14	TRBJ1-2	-	CASSQGGTYGYTF	TGTGCCAGCAGCCAAGGGGGAACCTATGGCTACACCTTC
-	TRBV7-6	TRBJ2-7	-	CASSPRGFEQYF	TGTGCCAGCAGCCCTCGAGGATTCGAGCAGTACTTC
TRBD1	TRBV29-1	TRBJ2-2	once	CSVGTGGSRELFF	TGCAGCGTTGGGACAGGGGGCAGCCGGGAGCTGTTTTTT
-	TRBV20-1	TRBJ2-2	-	CSARDRRDTGELFF	TGCAGTGCTAGAGATAGGCGAGACACCGGGGAGCTGTTTTTT
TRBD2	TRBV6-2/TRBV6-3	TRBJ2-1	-	CASSYGASGRAWGNEQFF	TGTGCCAGCAGTTACGGGGCTAGCGGGAGGGCCTGGGGCAATGAGCAGTTCTTC
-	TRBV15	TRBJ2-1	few	CATSRETSVAMRDNEQFF	TGTGCCACCAGCAGAGAAACTAGTGTAGCAATGCGGGACAATGAGCAGTTCTTC
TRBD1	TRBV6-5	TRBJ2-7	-	CASRGTGSRYEQYF	TGTGCCAGCAGAGGGACAGGGTCAAGGTACGAGCAGTACTTC
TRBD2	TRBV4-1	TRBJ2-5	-	CASSQDRGAAGGQETQYF	TGCGCCAGCAGCCAAGATCGGGGGGCAGCGGGGGGTCAAGAGACCCAGTACTTC
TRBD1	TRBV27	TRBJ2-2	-	CASTWTGSFGELFF	TGTGCCAGCACCTGGACAGGGTCCTTCGGGGAGCTGTTTTTT
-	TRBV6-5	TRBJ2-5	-	CATRRTVQETQYF	TGTGCCACCCGAAGGACGGTCCAAGAGACCCAGTACTTC
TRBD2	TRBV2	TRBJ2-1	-	CATQVGLVDNEQFF	TGTGCCACCCAGGTCGGACTAGTCGACAATGAGCAGTTCTTC
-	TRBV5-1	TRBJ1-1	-	CASSPGSAMNTEAFF	TGCGCCAGCAGCCCAGGATCAGCAATGAACACTGAAGCTTTCTTT
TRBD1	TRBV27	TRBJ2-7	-	CASSLTWDRGHEQYF	TGTGCCAGCAGTTTAACGTGGGACAGGGGACACGAGCAGTACTTC
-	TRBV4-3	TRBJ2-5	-	CASSQGGPQETQYF	TGCGCCAGCAGCCAAGGAGGGCCCCAAGAGACCCAGTACTTC
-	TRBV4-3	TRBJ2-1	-	CASSPRVGSGALRMNEQFF	TGCGCCAGCAGCCCCCGGGTTGGTAGCGGAGCCCTCCGGATGAATGAGCAGTTCTTC
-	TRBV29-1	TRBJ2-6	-	CSVREIGANVLTF	TGCAGCGTTCGGGAGATTGGGGCCAACGTCCTGACTTTC
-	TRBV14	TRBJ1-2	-	CASNDRSYGYTF	TGTGCCAGCAACGACAGGAGCTATGGCTACACCTTC
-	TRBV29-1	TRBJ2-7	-	CSVEDSLYDEQYF	TGCAGCGTTGAAGACTCCTTGTATGACGAGCAGTACTTC
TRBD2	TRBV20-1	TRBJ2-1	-	CSARSGTSGRYNEQFF	TGCAGTGCTAGATCGGGGACTAGCGGGAGGTACAATGAGCAGTTCTTC
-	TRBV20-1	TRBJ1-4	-	CSAREGTSATNEKLFF	TGCAGTGCTAGAGAAGGGACGTCCGCAACTAATGAAAAACTGTTTTTT
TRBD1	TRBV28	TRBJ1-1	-	CASRLQGTEAFF	TGTGCCAGCAGACTACAGGGGACTGAAGCTTTCTTT
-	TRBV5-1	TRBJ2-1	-	CASSLLGRDYNEQFF	TGCGCCAGCAGCTTGCTTGGCAGGGACTACAATGAGCAGTTCTTC
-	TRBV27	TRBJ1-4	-	CASSLVFKAVGEKLFF	TGTGCCAGCAGTTTAGTGTTCAAGGCGGTCGGTGAAAAACTGTTTTTT
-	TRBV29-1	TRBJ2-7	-	CSVLTGLYEQYF	TGCAGCGTCCTAACAGGTCTCTACGAGCAGTACTTC
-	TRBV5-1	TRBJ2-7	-	CASSLAGSFYEQYF	TGCGCCAGCAGCTTGGCCGGGAGCTTCTACGAGCAGTACTTC
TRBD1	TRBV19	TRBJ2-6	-	CASSFRTGLAISGANVLTF	TGTGCCAGTAGTTTTCGGACAGGGTTGGCAATCTCTGGGGCCAACGTCCTGACTTTC
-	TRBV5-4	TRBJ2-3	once	CASSSAGNRRADTQYF	TGTGCCAGCAGCTCGGCCGGGAACCGGCGGGCTGATACGCAGTATTTT
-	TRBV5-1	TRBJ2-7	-	CASSQSSYEQYF	TGCGCCAGCAGCCAGAGCTCCTACGAGCAGTACTTC
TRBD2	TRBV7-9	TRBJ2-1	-	CASSSGLAAPEQFF	TGTGCCAGCAGCTCGGGACTAGCGGCGCCTGAGCAGTTCTTC